What follows is one T cell receptor beta chain and its context. Its cognate antigen is unknown. This entry comes from a study of cytomegalovirus exposure and HLA in healthy donors. Findings and limits, study-wide: Most TCR sequences were rare, but some public TCRs occurred in many donors.

Primers for the PCR totalled 60 Vbeta and 13 Jbeta. Here immunoSEQ multiplex PCR was the method, and the copy in TCRdb shows in-frame clones only, minus some. The profile shows 90,000 to 150,000 clones, 77% of them singletons. The CDR3 loop spans 16 amino acids. V was clipped by 5 bases and J by 6 bases; unmatched bases: 12. The germline CDR1 and CDR2 sequences are SGHNT and YENEEA. The sequence came from a human donor in good health. The chain recombines TRBV11-3 with TRBJ2-1, with TRBD2 identical over 8 bases. Sequenced: PBMCs. In nucleotides, the CDR3 is TGTGCCAGCAGCCCGGGAGGGTTGGGTCTCCTCAATGAGCAGTTCTTC. Translating gives CASSPGGLGLLNEQFF.